Following are 4 T cell receptor beta chains from one sample sequenced in a study of metastatic and nonmetastatic thyroid tumors. MiXCR re-clonotyped the PCR reads for TCRdb. The sample carries about 40,000 clones, less than 20% recorded once. No treatment of any kind had been given to any patient before thyroid surgery. Source material: blood. The origin of the receptors is a female donor with papillary thyroid cancer or a benign thyroid nodule (not recorded which). Some clones in this sample may be carry-over from other donors' samples.

This clone was detected many times. The chain employs TRBV12-3 or TRBV12-4 and TRBJ2-7; 8 bases fit TRBD1. Losses at the gene ends were 3 bases for V and 5 bases for J; bases not matched to a gene: 3. This CDR3 is 13 amino acids long. The DNA for the CDR3 is TGTGCCAGCAGTTTTTACAGGGGGAACGAGCAGTACTTC. Amino acids: CASSFYRGNEQYF.

Ten or more counts support this clone. The V gene is TRBV4-1, the J gene TRBJ1-6; 7 bases fit TRBD1. The germline gives CDR1 MGHRA, CDR2 YSYEKL. V lost 1 base to trimming and J lost 7 bases; unmatched junction nucleotides: 13. The length of the CDR3 is 18 residues. This CDR3 is CASSQVSQGVGMNSPLHF. CDR3 coding DNA: TGCGCCAGCAGCCAAGTTTCTCAGGGGGTGGGGATGAATTCACCCCTCCACTTT.

With regard to this clone: Since a much larger clone is just one base distant, this may be a read error. The conserved phenylalanine or tryptophan is not found at the CDR3 terminus, so this likely reflects a read error. V is TRBV9 and J is TRBJ1-1; possible D gene TRBD1, 5 bases. V lost 4 bases and J lost 4, with 11 bases in between. Per germline, CDR1 SGDLS and CDR2 YYNGEE. This CDR3 region has 13 residues. The CDR3 DNA reads as TGTGCCAGCAGCTCCGGGGGGAGCACTGAAGCTTTCCTT. Translating gives CASSSGGSTEAFL.

This clone was seen many times. One base away lies a much larger clone, so this may be a sequencing read error. The chain couples TRBV6-1 to TRBJ1-3, with D perhaps TRBD1 (5 bases). Looked up from germline, CDR1 is MNHNS and CDR2 is SASEGT. The CDR3 consists of 14 residues. The CDR3 bases are TGTGCCAGCAGTTTAGGGGCGCGAGGAAGCACCATATATTTT. It translates to CASSLGARGSTIYF.